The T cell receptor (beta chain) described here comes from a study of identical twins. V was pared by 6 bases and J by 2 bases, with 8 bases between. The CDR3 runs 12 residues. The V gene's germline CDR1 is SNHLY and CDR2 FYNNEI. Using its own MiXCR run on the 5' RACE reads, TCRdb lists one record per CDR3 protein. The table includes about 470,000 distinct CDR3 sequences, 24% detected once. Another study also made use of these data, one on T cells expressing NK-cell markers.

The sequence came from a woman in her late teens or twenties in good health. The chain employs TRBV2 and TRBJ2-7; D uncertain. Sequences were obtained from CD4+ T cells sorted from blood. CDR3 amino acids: CASRQSTYEQYF. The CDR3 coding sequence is TGTGCCAGCAGACAGTCCACCTACGAGCAGTACTTC.